This T cell receptor (beta chain) was sequenced during a study of early T cells in non-severe SARS-CoV-2 infection. TCRdb fed the 5' RACE reads into MiXCR, producing one record per CDR3 protein. In the table there are 46,000 or so distinct CDR3 sequences, roughly 4.2% of which are singletons. In its sample, this clonotype was seen many times. Deletions cut 5 bases from V and 0 bases from J, with 13 bases between. The germline V gene encodes CDR1 PRHDT and CDR2 FYEKMQ (reference sequence). The CDR3 has 16 amino acids. The sequenced sample was whole blood. The sequence was obtained from an adult who was a healthcare worker with PCR-confirmed SARS-CoV-2 infection or an uninfected control (not recorded which). The V gene is TRBV13, the J gene TRBJ2-2, with D hard to call. CDR3 region: CASSTRAPANTGELFF. CDR3 bases: TGTGCCAGCAGCACACGGGCGCCCGCGAACACCGGGGAGCTGTTTTTT.